This TCR beta chain was captured by sequencing in a study of prognosis after radiotherapy for stage I lung cancer. Note on this clonotype: The junction departs from the called germline gene at one end, perhaps through a read error.

Amplification of TCR beta CDR3 from genomic DNA used two-round multiplex PCR. Specific primers for each TRBV and TRBJ gene were what first-round PCR used. TCRdb called the multiplex PCR reads again in MiXCR, with one record for every CDR3 protein. Counted here are over 11,000 distinct CDR3 sequences, roughly 27% occurring once; the ten biggest clones make up 13%. The material was PBMCs, obtained before or after stereotactic body radiation therapy (not recorded which). The source is a donor aged 50 or older with non-small cell lung cancer.

The DNA for the CDR3 is TGTGCCAGGAGTTCGACAGGGATCTACAATGAGCAGATCTTC. Its protein product is CARSSTGIYNEQIF. This rearrangement joins TRBV28 to TRBJ2-1; 7 bases are a match to TRBD1. Germline CDR1 MDHEN, CDR2 SYDVKM. The CDR3 covers 14 residues.